The clone carrying this T cell receptor beta chain has only a few counts. Its antigen is not known. This specimen comes from a study of Graves' ophthalmopathy and Graves' hyperthyroidism. Study-level results: Ophthalmopathy was separated from stable hyperthyroidism by a 13-signature model with over 85% sensitivity and approximately 81% specificity. Blood shared most expanded thyroid clonotypes above 0.001 frequency.

Per germline, CDR1 DFQATT and CDR2 SNEGSKA (reference sequence). The CDR3 consists of 16 residues. V was clipped by 1 base and J by 6 bases; unmatched bases: 6. Hyperthyroidism cases were recent diagnoses of under 2 months' duration in people aged 18 to 65. RNA transcripts yielded amplified TCR beta CDR3 regions. HTBI-primed RT-PCR formed the first round, and a multiplex PCR formed the second. TCRdb reanalysed the multiplex PCR reads using MiXCR and keeps one entry per CDR3 protein. The sample holds approximately 410,000 distinct CDR3 sequences, 15% to 17% seen once. This receptor was obtained from a young woman with stable Graves' hyperthyroidism. Sequencing used peripheral blood. The V call is TRBV20-1, the J call TRBJ2-2, with 12 positions matching TRBD2. The CDR3 DNA reads as TGCAGTGCTAGAGCGACCCTAGCGGGGGGGCCCGGGGAGCTGTTTTTT. It specifies CSARATLAGGPGELFF.